This T cell receptor beta chain emerged from a study of human T cells and chemical hapten exposure. Looking at the study overall: Per-sample TCR yield variability stemmed mainly from small pooled library volume differences. Study results and limitations: High-frequency TCRs, those above 1 in 1000, stayed the same after DPC sensitization.

Original handling: Per sample, the median was around 100,000 TCRs, with values from roughly 23,000 to 640,000. A single record per CDR3 protein comes from TCRdb applying MiXCR to the 5' RACE reads. The V and J calls, along with clone size, are taken from TCRdb and not from the paper's own processing. The sample carries fewer than 150,000 distinct CDR3 sequences, roughly 18% recorded once. This CDR3 spans 15 amino acids. V trimming: 6 bases; J trimming: 6 bases; junction bases outside the gene matches: 7. Germline CDR1 reads MNHEY; CDR2 reads SMNVEV (reference sequence). Total RNA was extracted from unfractionated whole blood. This clonotype has only a few counts. Its specificity is not known.

The sequence derives from a human donor in good health. The chain joins TRBV27 to TRBJ2-2; TRBD1 matches 10 bases. The CDR3 DNA reads TGTGCCAGCAGATTTGGACAGGGGGGGGCCGGGGAGCTGTTTTTT. Amino acids: CASRFGQGGAGELFF.